The 29 T cell receptor beta chains listed next were all sequenced from one sample in a study of response to subunit inactivated influenza vaccine. TCRdb re-called the RT-PCR reads through MiXCR, storing one row per CDR3 protein. In the table there are some 640,000 distinct CDR3 sequences, 11% to 15% of which are singletons. This specimen consisted of PBMCs from blood, obtained less than 15 days before vaccination. These receptors were obtained from a man aged 50 to 59 who received an inactivated influenza vaccine.

V gene TRBV28 combines with J gene TRBJ2-5; 7 positions match TRBD2. The CDR3 spans 15 residues. J gave up 5 bases and V 6 bases, and 12 bases lay outside the gene matches. Germline V gene lookup returns CDR1 MDHEN and CDR2 SYDVKM. The DNA of the CDR3 is TGTGCCAGCAGCCGGGACGCGGGAGTCTGGGAGACCCAGTACTTC. This sequence encodes CASSRDAGVWETQYF.

The rearrangement uses TRBV29-1 and TRBJ2-1; TRBD2 aligns across 10 bases. Trimming removed 5 bases from V and 0 bases from J; junction bases left unmatched: 4. This CDR3 is built from 15 residues. Per the germline V gene, CDR1 is SQVTM and CDR2 is ANQGSEA. CDR3 in amino acids: CSVSSGSSSYNEQFF. The CDR3 DNA reads as TGCAGCGTTTCTAGCGGGAGCAGCTCCTACAATGAGCAGTTCTTC.

This clonotype is a singleton in its sample. The V gene is TRBV25-1, the J gene TRBJ2-7; D is undetermined. With 0 bases removed from V and 6 bases from J, the gap between germline ends came to 9 bases. The CDR3 runs 13 residues. CDR1 and CDR2 from the germline V gene are MGHDK and SYGVNS. The CDR3 coding sequence is TGTGCCAGCAGTGAATATAGAGGAGTCGAGCAGTACTTC. Amino acid sequence: CASSEYRGVEQYF.

This clonotype has just a few counts. The chain combines TRBV20-1 with TRBJ2-1; D is undetermined. This CDR3 has 13 amino acids. Germline loops: CDR1 DFQATT, CDR2 SNEGSKA (reference sequence). V lost 4 bases to trimming and J lost 4 bases, with 11 bases between them. CDR3 nucleotide sequence: TGCAGTGCTACCCCCTTAGTGTACAATGAGCAGTTCTTC. It encodes CSATPLVYNEQFF.

This clonotype was observed a handful of times. The rearrangement joins TRBV28 to TRBJ2-7; perhaps D is TRBD1 or TRBD2 (6 bases each). The CDR3 consists of 13 residues. Per the germline V gene, CDR1 is MDHEN and CDR2 is SYDVKM. Trimming shortened V by 4 bases and J by 9 bases, and 16 bases separated the two germline ends. DNA of the CDR3: TGTGCCAGCAGTTCCCTGGTACAGGGAGGGCAGTACTTC. It translates to CASSSLVQGGQYF.

A few counts support this clonotype. CDR3 sequence (DNA): TGCGCCAGCAGCCTCTTGACAGGGCGAGTCCACGAGCAGTACTTC. Amino acids: CASSLLTGRVHEQYF. J is TRBJ2-7 and V is TRBV5-1; 7 bases align to TRBD1. Losses at the gene ends were 4 bases for V and 5 bases for J; bases not matched to a gene: 12. CDR1 and CDR2 (germline): SGHRS, YFSETQ. This CDR3 spans 15 amino acids.

In DNA form, the CDR3 reads TGTGCCAGCAGTGCAACCGGGGCCCAGAATCAGCCCCAGCATTTT. It encodes CASSATGAQNQPQHF. The chain uses TRBV6-4 and TRBJ1-5, with D perhaps TRBD1 (5 bases). The CDR3 is 15 amino acids. The germline V gene has CDR1 MRHNA and CDR2 SNTAGT. V was pared by 4 bases and J by 4 bases, with 14 bases between.

J is TRBJ2-5 and V is TRBV5-1, with D uncertain. CDR1 SGHRS and CDR2 YFSETQ come from the germline V gene. This CDR3 has 14 residues. Trimming removed 0 bases from V and 5 bases from J, with 11 bases in between. The CDR3 here is CASSLGRLKETQYF. CDR3 nucleotides: TGCGCCAGCAGCTTGGGAAGGTTGAAGGAGACCCAGTACTTC. Complete variable domain (other parts from reference TRBV5-1 and TRBJ2-5): KAGVTQTPRYLIKTRGQQVTLSCSPISGHRSVSWYQQTPGQGLQFLFEYFSETQRNKGNFPGRFSGRQFSNSRSEMNVSTLELGDSALYLCASSLGRLKETQYFGPGTRLLVL.

This chain links TRBV4-3 with TRBJ2-3; D may correspond to TRBD1 or TRBD2 (6 bases each). The CDR3 loop spans 16 amino acids. Trimming took off 0 bases at V and 3 bases at J, with 13 bases between the two ends. Germline lookup yields CDR1 LGHNA and CDR2 YSLEER. CDR3 residues: CASSQDRWGATDTQYF. In DNA form, the CDR3 reads TGCGCCAGCAGCCAAGATCGGTGGGGGGCGACAGATACGCAGTATTTT.

The chain carries TRBV29-1 and TRBJ2-7, with TRBD1 matching 11 bases. The CDR3 covers 14 residues. From germline, CDR1 is SQVTM and CDR2 ANQGSEA. The trim removed 3 bases at V and 7 bases at J, leaving 8 bases unmatched. CDR3 sequence (DNA): TGCAGCGTTGAGATCTTCGGGACAGGGGGTGAGCAGTACTTC. Encoded protein: CSVEIFGTGGEQYF.

The CDR3 sequence is CASSLEATGGGQFF. CDR3 nucleotide sequence: TGTGCCAGCAGCTTAGAAGCTACGGGGGGTGGGCAGTTCTTC. V usage is TRBV7-8 and J usage is TRBJ2-1; TRBD2 matches at 7 bases. This CDR3 is 14 amino acids long. Germline V gene lookup returns CDR1 SGHVS and CDR2 FQNEAQ. Unmatched junction bases numbered 9, after V lost 1 base and J lost 12 bases.

This chain connects TRBV29-1 to TRBJ1-2; 9 bases map to TRBD1. Germline V lookup: CDR1 SQVTM, CDR2 ANQGSEA. Losses at the gene ends were 8 bases for V and 8 bases for J; bases not matched to a gene: 15. The CDR3 totals 14 residues. CDR3 residues: CSSPGQGASGGYTF. The CDR3 DNA reads TGCAGCTCACCGGGACAGGGAGCGTCGGGAGGCTACACCTTC.

There are many counts of this clonotype. V usage is TRBV5-4 and J usage is TRBJ1-6; no clear D. Germline V CDR1 and CDR2: SGHNT, YYREEE (reference sequence). This CDR3 region has 12 residues. V was trimmed by 0 bases and J by 10 bases, leaving 5 bases between them. In DNA, the CDR3 is TGTGCCAGCAGCTTGGTTGGCTCACCCCTCCACTTT. This codes for CASSLVGSPLHF.

The CDR3 nucleotides are TGTGCCAGCAGCGCATCCCTCTGGACTAGCGGGAGGTTTCGGGGCAATGAGCAGTTCTTC. Translation: CASSASLWTSGRFRGNEQFF. The V and J genes are TRBV9 and TRBJ2-1; 14 bases agree with TRBD2. The CDR3 length is 20 residues. With 3 bases clipped from V and 6 bases from J, the junction kept 17 bases outside the gene matches. The germline gives CDR1 SGDLS, CDR2 YYNGEE.

This clonotype was observed a handful of times. The chain employs TRBV6-2 or TRBV6-3 and TRBJ2-7; 7 bases line up with TRBD1. The CDR3 loop spans 15 amino acids. Trimming at V came to 2 bases and at J to 2 bases, leaving 6 bases not matched to a gene. The V gene's germline CDR1 is MNHEY and CDR2 SVGEGT. Here the CDR3 DNA reads TGTGCCAGCAGTTACAGGGGGCCTCCCACCTACGAGCAGTACTTC. It is translated as CASSYRGPPTYEQYF.

The J gene is TRBJ1-2, the V gene TRBV25-1; the match to TRBD1 covers 7 bases. The V and J ends lost 0 bases and 3 bases, in that order; junction bases with no gene match: 1. CDR1 is MGHDK, CDR2 SYGVNS, per germline. CDR3 length: 14 residues. This CDR3 reads CASSEYGTDYGYTF. CDR3 in DNA: TGTGCCAGCAGTGAATATGGGACAGACTATGGCTACACCTTC.

The sample holds a few counts of this clonotype. The CDR3 DNA is TGCGCCAGCAGATTACCGGAGGATGGGCACGTTAGCATTCAGTACTTC. It translates to CASRLPEDGHVSIQYF. This sequence joins TRBV5-1 and TRBJ2-4, with a tentative D call TRBD2 (5 bases). The V gene's germline CDR1 is SGHRS and CDR2 YFSETQ. This CDR3 region has 16 residues. Trimming shortened V by 5 bases and J by 9 bases, and 24 bases separated the two germline ends.

The rearrangement uses TRBV5-1 and TRBJ2-7; no firm D call. The length of the CDR3 is 13 residues. The germline CDR1 and CDR2 sequences are SGHRS and YFSETQ. V was pared by 2 bases and J by 2 bases, with 8 bases between. The CDR3 sequence is CASSLFRAYEQYF. Here the CDR3 DNA reads TGCGCCAGCAGCTTATTCAGAGCCTACGAGCAGTACTTC. Full variable domain (outside the CDR3, taken from reference TRBV5-1 and TRBJ2-7): KAGVTQTPRYLIKTRGQQVTLSCSPISGHRSVSWYQQTPGQGLQFLFEYFSETQRNKGNFPGRFSGRQFSNSRSEMNVSTLELGDSALYLCASSLFRAYEQYFGPGTRLTVT.

This clonotype was observed at least ten times. The chain combines TRBV12-3 or TRBV12-4 with TRBJ2-3, with 12 bases that match TRBD2. The junction had 8 bases not matched to a gene; V was cut back by 5 bases and J by 5 bases. This CDR3 has 16 residues. The CDR3 DNA reads as TGTGCCAGCAGTACGACTAGCGGGAGCGGAAAAGATACGCAGTATTTT. Its translation: CASSTTSGSGKDTQYF.

The rearrangement uses TRBV7-9 and TRBJ1-5; possibly TRBD1 for D (5 bases). Trimming stripped 0 bases from V and 1 base from J, with 10 bases between. This CDR3 comprises 16 residues. Germline-derived CDR1 and CDR2 are SEHNR and FQNEAQ (reference sequence). The CDR3 is CASSLAQGSSNQPQHF. CDR3 nucleotides: TGTGCCAGCAGCTTAGCGCAGGGATCGAGCAATCAGCCCCAGCATTTT.

In this sample, this clonotype turned up a few times. The gene calls are TRBV4-2 and TRBJ1-1; no firm D call. The germline V gene encodes CDR1 LGHNA and CDR2 YNFKEQ. This CDR3 spans 16 amino acids. V was trimmed by 0 bases and J by 2 bases, leaving 13 bases between them. In DNA form, the CDR3 reads TGTGCCAGCAGCCAAGAAGTTGACTTCGGAAACACTGAAGCTTTCTTT. It yields the protein CASSQEVDFGNTEAFF.

The V call is TRBV19, the J call TRBJ2-7, with a weak D call TRBD1 (6 bases). V shed 1 base and J shed 5 bases, with 9 bases lying between them. Germline V gene sequence: CDR1 LNHDA, CDR2 SQIVND (reference sequence). The CDR3 is 13 amino acids. CDR3 coding DNA: TGTGCCAGTAGTATAGGGGCAGGGGACGAGCAGTACTTC. Its protein product is CASSIGAGDEQYF.

The chain has TRBV15 and TRBJ2-5; TRBD2 might be the D (6 bases). V shed 3 bases and J shed 5 bases, with 16 bases lying between them. This CDR3 comprises 15 residues. Germline V lookup: CDR1 LNHNV, CDR2 YYDKDF (reference sequence). CDR3: CATSSLALTRETQYF. CDR3 DNA: TGTGCCACCAGCAGCCTAGCGCTTACTCGGGAGACCCAGTACTTC.

This clonotype was observed a single time. The chain combines TRBV29-1 with TRBJ2-2; 9 bases match TRBD2. V trimming: 4 bases; J trimming: 4 bases; junction bases outside the gene matches: 10. The CDR3 covers 16 residues. Germline V lookup: CDR1 SQVTM, CDR2 ANQGSEA. CDR3 in amino acids: CSVVAGGFLSTGELFF. The CDR3, as DNA: TGCAGCGTTGTTGCGGGAGGGTTCTTGAGCACCGGGGAGCTGTTTTTT.

The chain combines TRBV6-1 with TRBJ2-5; D call uncertain. The V gene's germline CDR1 is MNHNS and CDR2 SASEGT. This CDR3 has 15 residues. V lost 5 bases and J 6 bases, leaving 19 bases between the germline ends. In DNA, the CDR3 is TGTGCCAGCAGTATCACGCCGGCCCAAGGGAAGACCCAGTACTTC. Protein product: CASSITPAQGKTQYF.

There are a few counts of this clonotype. The J gene is TRBJ2-2, the V gene TRBV27, with 8 bases fitting TRBD1. This CDR3 comprises 19 residues. The germline V gene has CDR1 MNHEY and CDR2 SMNVEV (reference sequence). Losses at the gene ends were 4 bases for V and 2 bases for J; bases not matched to a gene: 15. CDR3 DNA: TGTGCCAGCAGTTACTTGGGACTGCGGGGACAGGCCAACACCGGGGAGCTGTTTTTT. The encoded protein is CASSYLGLRGQANTGELFF.

This clonotype appeared many times. V usage is TRBV28 and J usage is TRBJ2-3; the match to TRBD2 covers 10 bases. Germline V lookup: CDR1 MDHEN, CDR2 SYDVKM. CDR3 length: 14 residues. V gave up 6 bases and J gave up 3 bases; unmatched junction bases: 3. Here the CDR3 reads CASRQREGTDTQYF. CDR3 bases: TGTGCCAGCAGACAGCGGGAGGGAACAGATACGCAGTATTTT. Together with reference TRBV28 and TRBJ2-3, the CDR3 gives the full variable domain: DVKVTQSSRYLVKRTGEKVFLECVQDMDHENMFWYRQDPGLGLRLIYFSYDVKMKEKGDIPEGYSVSREKKERFSLILESASTNQTSMYLCASRQREGTDTQYFGPGTRLTVL.

This clonotype was detected only a few times. The chain joins TRBV28 to TRBJ1-5; D call uncertain. The CDR3 has 15 amino acids. CDR1 is MDHEN, CDR2 SYDVKM, per germline. V shed 1 base and J shed 1 base, with 8 bases lying between them. This CDR3 is CASSLSHGSNQPQHF. CDR3 coding DNA: TGTGCCAGCAGTTTATCTCACGGGAGCAATCAGCCCCAGCATTTT. Based on the CDR3 plus reference TRBV28 and TRBJ1-5, the full variable domain is DVKVTQSSRYLVKRTGEKVFLECVQDMDHENMFWYRQDPGLGLRLIYFSYDVKMKEKGDIPEGYSVSREKKERFSLILESASTNQTSMYLCASSLSHGSNQPQHFGDGTRLSIL.

This clonotype was detected only a few times. The chain uses TRBV19 and TRBJ1-5; 8 bases agree with TRBD1. V gave up 5 bases and J gave up 7 bases; unmatched junction bases: 10. The germline V gene encodes CDR1 LNHDA and CDR2 SQIVND (reference sequence). The length of the CDR3 is 15 residues. CDR3 amino acids: CASSPRQGTGQPQHF. As DNA, the CDR3 is TGTGCCAGTAGTCCGCGACAGGGGACCGGGCAGCCCCAGCATTTT.